This section outlines one T cell receptor beta chain sequence together with its context. As handled by the study authors: Amplification of reference gene primers provided the estimated nucleated cell counts. The method was immunoSEQ multiplex PCR; TCRdb's version includes in-frame clones alone and lacks a portion of them. V and J calls and clone size follow that table, whereas D and trimming were derived from the DNA. Of 50,000 to 65,000 clones in the sample, 83% were seen once. This specimen belongs to a study of blood T cell repertoires in COVID-19. Overall study context: The samples span acute and convalescent COVID-19 from the United States, Italy and Spain.

This clonotype was sampled from a human donor in a cohort sampled during active COVID-19. The specimen sequenced was peripheral blood.

CDR3 residues: CASSLAGFNTGELFF. The CDR3 bases are TGCGCCAGCAGCTTGGCAGGGTTCAACACCGGGGAGCTGTTTTTT. The rearrangement joins TRBV5-1 to TRBJ2-2; weak D call: TRBD1 (5 bases). This CDR3 contains 15 residues. The germline V gene encodes CDR1 SGHRS and CDR2 YFSETQ. V lost 0 bases and J 2 bases, leaving 8 bases between the germline ends. Supplemented by reference TRBV5-1 and TRBJ2-2, the full variable domain reads KAGVTQTPRYLIKTRGQQVTLSCSPISGHRSVSWYQQTPGQGLQFLFEYFSETQRNKGNFPGRFSGRQFSNSRSEMNVSTLELGDSALYLCASSLAGFNTGELFFGEGSRLTVL.